This TCR beta chain comes out of a study of Ad26.COV2.S vaccination and SARS-CoV-2 variants. Study details: Once, or twice with 56 days between doses, Ad26.COV2.S was given intramuscularly. Whole-study results and caveats: Across vaccine and placebo recipients, the breadth of non-spike TCRs was similar. The placebo group had lower spike-specific TCR breadth than the vaccine recipients did.

Profiling relied on immunoSEQ multiplex PCR, and the TCRdb table lists in-frame clones only, not all of them. The table includes some 320,000 clones, about 82% detected once. Notes on this clone: Its matching antigen is unknown.

Specified treatment: around 19 received Ad26.COV2.S at low or high dose, single or two shots; roughly five received placebo; per-sample allocation not given. Samples were taken on day 63 after the first vaccine or placebo injection. An adult donor aged 18-55 years was enrolled in Boston. The TCR originated in a person aged 18-60 years who received the Ad26.COV2.S COVID-19 vaccine or a placebo. Source: peripheral blood, taken in a trial of Ad26.COV2.S vaccine versus placebo.

This CDR3 is CASSGLRAGSGNTIYF. CDR3 coding DNA: TGTGCCAGCAGTGGACTCAGGGCTGGTTCTGGAAACACCATATATTTT. The chain carries TRBV7-2 and TRBJ1-3, with TRBD1 as a possible D gene (5 bases). Germline assignment: CDR1 SGHTA and CDR2 FQGNSA. The V end was cut by 6 bases, the J end by 1 base, with 16 bases between. CDR3 length: 16 residues.